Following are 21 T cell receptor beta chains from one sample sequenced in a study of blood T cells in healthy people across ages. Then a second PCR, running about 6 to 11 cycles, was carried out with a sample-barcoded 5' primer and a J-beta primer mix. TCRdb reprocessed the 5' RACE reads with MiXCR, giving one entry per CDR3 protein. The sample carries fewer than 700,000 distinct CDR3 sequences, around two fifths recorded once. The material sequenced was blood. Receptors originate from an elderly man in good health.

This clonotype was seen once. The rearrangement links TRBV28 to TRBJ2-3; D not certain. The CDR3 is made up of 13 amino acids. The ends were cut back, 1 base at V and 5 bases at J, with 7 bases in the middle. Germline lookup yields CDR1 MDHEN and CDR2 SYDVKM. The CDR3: CASSLSQRDTQYF. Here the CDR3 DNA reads TGTGCCAGCAGTTTATCCCAGAGAGATACGCAGTATTTT.

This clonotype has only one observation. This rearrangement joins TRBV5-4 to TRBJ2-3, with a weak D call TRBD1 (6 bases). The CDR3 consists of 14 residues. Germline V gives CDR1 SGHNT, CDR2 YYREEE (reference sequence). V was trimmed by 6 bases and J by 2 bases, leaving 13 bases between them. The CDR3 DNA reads TGTGCCAGCAACAGGGTCAGGAACACAGATACGCAGTATTTT. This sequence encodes CASNRVRNTDTQYF.

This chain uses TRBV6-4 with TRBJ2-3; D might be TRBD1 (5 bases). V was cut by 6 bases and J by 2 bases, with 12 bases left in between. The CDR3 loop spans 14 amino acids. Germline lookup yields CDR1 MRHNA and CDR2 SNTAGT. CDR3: CASRTQASTDTQYF. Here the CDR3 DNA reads TGTGCCAGCAGGACACAGGCATCCACAGATACGCAGTATTTT.

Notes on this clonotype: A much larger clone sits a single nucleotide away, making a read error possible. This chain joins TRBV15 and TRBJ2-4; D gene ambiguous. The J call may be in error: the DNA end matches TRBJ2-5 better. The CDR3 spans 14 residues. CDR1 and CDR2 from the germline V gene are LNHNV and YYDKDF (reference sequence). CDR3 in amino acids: CATNRDLVQETQYF. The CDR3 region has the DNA TGTGCCACCAACAGAGATTTAGTGCAAGAGACCCAGTACTTC.

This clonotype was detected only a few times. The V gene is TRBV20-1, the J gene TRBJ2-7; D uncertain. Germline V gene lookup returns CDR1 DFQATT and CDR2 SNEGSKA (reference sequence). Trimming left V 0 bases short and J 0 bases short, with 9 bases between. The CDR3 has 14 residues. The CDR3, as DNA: TGCAGTGCTAGAGATCTACAGTACTCCTACGAGCAGTACTTC. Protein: CSARDLQYSYEQYF.

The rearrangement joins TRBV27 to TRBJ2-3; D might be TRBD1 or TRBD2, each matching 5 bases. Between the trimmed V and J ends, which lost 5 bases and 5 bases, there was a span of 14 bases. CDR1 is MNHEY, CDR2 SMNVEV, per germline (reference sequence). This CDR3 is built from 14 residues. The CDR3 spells CASSPGTLGDTQYF. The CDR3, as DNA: TGTGCCAGCAGTCCCGGGACCCTTGGAGATACGCAGTATTTT.

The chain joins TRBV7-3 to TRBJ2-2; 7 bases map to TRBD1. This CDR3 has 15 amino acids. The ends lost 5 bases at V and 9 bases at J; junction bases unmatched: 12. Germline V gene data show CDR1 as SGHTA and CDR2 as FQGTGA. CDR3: CASSPGQPGHRELFF. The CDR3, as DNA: TGTGCCAGCAGCCCGGGACAGCCTGGCCACAGGGAGCTGTTTTTT.

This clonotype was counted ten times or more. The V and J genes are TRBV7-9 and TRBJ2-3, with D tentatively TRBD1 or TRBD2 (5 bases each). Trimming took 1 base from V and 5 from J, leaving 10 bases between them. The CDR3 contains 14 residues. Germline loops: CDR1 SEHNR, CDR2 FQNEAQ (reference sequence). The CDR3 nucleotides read TGTGCCAGCAGCTTAGGCAGGGACGGAGATACGCAGTATTTT. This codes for CASSLGRDGDTQYF. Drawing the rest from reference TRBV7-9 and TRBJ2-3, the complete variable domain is DTGVSQNPRHKITKRGQNVTFRCDPISEHNRLYWYRQTLGQGPEFLTYFQNEAQLEKSRLLSDRFSAERPKGSFSTLEIQRTEQGDSAMYLCASSLGRDGDTQYFGPGTRLTVL.

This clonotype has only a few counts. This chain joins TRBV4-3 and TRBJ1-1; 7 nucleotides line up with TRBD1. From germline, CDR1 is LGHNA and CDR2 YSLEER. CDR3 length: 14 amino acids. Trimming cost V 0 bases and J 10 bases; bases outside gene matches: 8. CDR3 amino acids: CASSQDGTARGAFF. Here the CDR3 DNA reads TGCGCCAGCAGCCAAGATGGGACAGCCCGGGGAGCTTTCTTT.

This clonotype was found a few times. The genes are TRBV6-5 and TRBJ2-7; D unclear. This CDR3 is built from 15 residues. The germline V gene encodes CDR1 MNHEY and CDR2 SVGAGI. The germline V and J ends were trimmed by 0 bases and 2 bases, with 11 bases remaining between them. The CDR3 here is CASSYSWGATYEQYF. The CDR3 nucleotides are TGTGCCAGCAGTTACTCGTGGGGTGCTACCTACGAGCAGTACTTC.

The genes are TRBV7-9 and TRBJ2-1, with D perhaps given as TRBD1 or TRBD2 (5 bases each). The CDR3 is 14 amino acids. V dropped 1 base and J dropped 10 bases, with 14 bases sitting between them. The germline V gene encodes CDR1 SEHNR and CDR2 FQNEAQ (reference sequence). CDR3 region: CASSLVGTIKEQFF. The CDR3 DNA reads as TGTGCCAGCAGCTTAGTCGGGACGATAAAAGAGCAGTTCTTC.

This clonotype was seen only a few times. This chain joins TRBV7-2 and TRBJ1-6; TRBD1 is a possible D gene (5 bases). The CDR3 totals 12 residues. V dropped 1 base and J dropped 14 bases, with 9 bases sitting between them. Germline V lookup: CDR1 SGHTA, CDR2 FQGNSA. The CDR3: CASSLDGGALHF. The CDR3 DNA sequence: TGTGCCAGCAGCTTAGATGGGGGGGCCCTCCACTTT.

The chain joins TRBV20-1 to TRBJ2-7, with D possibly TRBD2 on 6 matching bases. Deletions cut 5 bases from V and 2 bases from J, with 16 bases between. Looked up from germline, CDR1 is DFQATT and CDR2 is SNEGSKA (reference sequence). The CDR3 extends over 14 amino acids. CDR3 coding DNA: TGCAGTGCTGCACGGGGACTTCCTACCTACGAGCAGTACTTC. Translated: CSAARGLPTYEQYF.

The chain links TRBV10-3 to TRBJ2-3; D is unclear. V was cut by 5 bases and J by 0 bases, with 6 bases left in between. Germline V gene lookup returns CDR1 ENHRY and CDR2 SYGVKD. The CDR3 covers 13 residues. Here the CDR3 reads CAISLGSTDTQYF. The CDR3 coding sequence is TGTGCCATCAGTCTGGGAAGCACAGATACGCAGTATTTT.

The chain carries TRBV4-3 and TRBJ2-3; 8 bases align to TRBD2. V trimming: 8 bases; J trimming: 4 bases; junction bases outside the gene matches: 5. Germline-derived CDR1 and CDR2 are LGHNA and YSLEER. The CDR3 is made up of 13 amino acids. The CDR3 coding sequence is TGCGCCAGCGGACGGGGGGGCCCAGATACGCAGTATTTT. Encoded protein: CASGRGGPDTQYF.

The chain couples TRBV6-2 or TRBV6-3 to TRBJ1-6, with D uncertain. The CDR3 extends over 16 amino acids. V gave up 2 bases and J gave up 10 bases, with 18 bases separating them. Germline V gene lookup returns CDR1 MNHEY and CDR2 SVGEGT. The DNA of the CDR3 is TGTGCCAGCAGTTACATGGCCGGGAAGTTCGGATCACCCCTCCACTTT. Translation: CASSYMAGKFGSPLHF.

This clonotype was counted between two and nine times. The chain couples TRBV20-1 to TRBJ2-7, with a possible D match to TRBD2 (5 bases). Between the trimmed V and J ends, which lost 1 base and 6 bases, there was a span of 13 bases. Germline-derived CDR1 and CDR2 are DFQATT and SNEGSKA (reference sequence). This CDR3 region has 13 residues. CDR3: CSARVAGGREQYF. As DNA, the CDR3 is TGCAGTGCTAGAGTGGCCGGAGGTCGCGAGCAGTACTTC.

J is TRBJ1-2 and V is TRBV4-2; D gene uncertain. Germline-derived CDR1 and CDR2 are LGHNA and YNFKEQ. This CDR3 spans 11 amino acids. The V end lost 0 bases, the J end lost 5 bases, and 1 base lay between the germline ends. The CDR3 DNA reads TGTGCCAGCAGCCAAGAGTATGGCTACACCTTC. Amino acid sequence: CASSQEYGYTF.

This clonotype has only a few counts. CDR3 DNA sequence: TGTGCCAGCAGCTCCCCGGACAGCAGGCATGAGCAGTACTTC. It translates to CASSSPDSRHEQYF. J is TRBJ2-1 and V is TRBV7-2, with D perhaps matching TRBD1 (6 bases). Judging by the DNA end, TRBJ2-7 fits better; the J call may be wrong. The length of the CDR3 is 14 residues. Germline V gene data show CDR1 as SGHTA and CDR2 as FQGNSA.

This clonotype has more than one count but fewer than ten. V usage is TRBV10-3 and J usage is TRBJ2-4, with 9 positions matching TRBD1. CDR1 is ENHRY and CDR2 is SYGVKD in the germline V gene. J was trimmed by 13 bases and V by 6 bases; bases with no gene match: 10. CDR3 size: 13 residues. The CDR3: CAISGDRDTKQYF. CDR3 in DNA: TGTGCCATCAGCGGGGACAGGGATACGAAGCAGTACTTC.

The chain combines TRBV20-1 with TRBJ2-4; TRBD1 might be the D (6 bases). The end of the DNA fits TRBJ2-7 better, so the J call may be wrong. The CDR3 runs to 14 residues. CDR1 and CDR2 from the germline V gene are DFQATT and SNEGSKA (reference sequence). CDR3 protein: CSATYQGFSYEQYF. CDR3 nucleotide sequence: TGCAGTGCCACCTACCAGGGGTTCTCCTACGAGCAGTACTTC.